This is a list of T cell receptor beta chains from one sample in a study of PD-L1 blockade in urothelial cancer. The data were produced by immunoSEQ multiplex PCR, yet TCRdb's version contains in-frame clones alone and is incomplete. The repertoire holds about 26,000 clones, less than 90% seen once, with roughly 30% in the top ten. Sequencing used PBMCs, obtained around atezolizumab (anti-PD-L1) treatment. The origin of the receptors is a man aged 60-69 years with urothelial cancer. The CDR3 runs from the conserved cysteine through the conserved F or W. D genes are given only for firm matches. Only part of the rows carry a size: once, few, many, or a class if the clone is expanded.

-	TRBV19	TRBJ2-3	TRBD2	TGTGCCAGTAGTATTTCTAGCGGGGTTGAGGATACGCAGTATTTT	CASSISSGVEDTQYF
once	TRBV19	TRBJ2-4	-	TGTGCCAGTAGTCCGGCGCAGGGTCTAGGGAACATTCAGTACTTC	CASSPAQGLGNIQYF
-	TRBV14	TRBJ2-1	TRBD2	TGTGCCAGCAGCCAAACCGGGACTAGCGTCTACAATGAGCAGTTCTTC	CASSQTGTSVYNEQFF
-	TRBV7-2	TRBJ1-5	TRBD1	TGTGCCAGCAGCTCACGAGGGGGCCCTAATCAGCCCCAGCATTTT	CASSSRGGPNQPQHF
few	TRBV5-6	TRBJ2-1	-	TGTGCCAGCAGCTTGGCAGGGGCCGCCGGGAATGAGCAGTTCTTC	CASSLAGAAGNEQFF
-	TRBV5-4	TRBJ2-1	TRBD1	TGTGCCAGCAGCACGACAGGGGTTGGCCACAATGAGCAGTTCTTC	CASSTTGVGHNEQFF
once	TRBV5-6	TRBJ2-7	-	TGTGCCAGCAGCTTGACAGGGTCGTACGAGCAGTACTTC	CASSLTGSYEQYF
-	TRBV5-1	TRBJ2-2	TRBD1	TGCGCCAGCAGCGCAGGGACAGGGGGCGCGAACACCGGGGAGCTGTTTTTT	CASSAGTGGANTGELFF
-	TRBV27	TRBJ2-7	-	TGTGCCAGCAGTTTCGGACAGTGGGGCTACGAGCAGTACTTC	CASSFGQWGYEQYF
-	TRBV4-1	TRBJ2-1	TRBD2	TGCGCCAGCAGCCAAGGGACTAGCGGGAGCTCCTACAATGAGCAGTTCTTC	CASSQGTSGSSYNEQFF
-	TRBV15	TRBJ1-2	-	TGTGCCACCAGCAGACCCCGCAGGGAACTACGCTATGGCTACACCTTC	CATSRPRRELRYGYTF
-	TRBV9	TRBJ2-3	TRBD1	TGTGCCAGCAGCTCCGAGGGGGCGATAGCGGATACGCAGTATTTT	CASSSEGAIADTQYF
-	TRBV18	TRBJ2-3	TRBD2	TGTGCCAGCTCACCACGCGCGGGGGGCACAGATACGCAGTATTTT	CASSPRAGGTDTQYF
-	TRBV5-1	TRBJ1-1	-	TGCGCCAGCAGCTTGGACGGCGGGAACACTGAAGCTTTCTTT	CASSLDGGNTEAFF
-	TRBV11-2	TRBJ1-3	-	TGTGCCAGCACCCAGTTAGCTTCTGGGGGAAACACCATATATTTT	CASTQLASGGNTIYF
-	TRBV18	TRBJ2-3	TRBD2	TGTGCCAGCTCACCCCTAGCGGGAGGGCCGAGCACAGATACGCAGTATTTT	CASSPLAGGPSTDTQYF
-	TRBV18	TRBJ1-2	-	TGTGCCAGCTCGATAGGAGACAGAAACTATGGCTACACCTTC	CASSIGDRNYGYTF
-	TRBV21-1	TRBJ1-6	-	TGTGCCAGCAGCAAAGCAGGGACAGGTGTAGGTAATTCACCCCTCCACTTT	CASSKAGTGVGNSPLHF
-	TRBV6-5	TRBJ1-4	-	TGTGCCAGCAGTTACTCGTGGCCCGGGGAAAAACTGTTTTTT	CASSYSWPGEKLFF
once	TRBV2	TRBJ1-2	-	TGTGCCAGCAGTGAAATTTCAGGTTTTGGCTACACCTTC	CASSEISGFGYTF
-	TRBV15	TRBJ2-3	-	TGTGCCACCAGCAGAGATCCTAGCACAGATACGCAGTATTTT	CATSRDPSTDTQYF
once	TRBV14	TRBJ2-1	TRBD2	TGTGCCAGCAGCCCACATAGCGGGAATTCCTTCAATGAGCAGTTCTTC	CASSPHSGNSFNEQFF
-	TRBV25-1	TRBJ1-2	TRBD1	TGTGCCAGCAGTTCCCGACAGGGGGGTGGCTACACCTTC	CASSSRQGGGYTF
-	TRBV5-4	TRBJ2-5	TRBD2	TGTGCCAGCAGAAGGGCGGGAGGGGAAATGGAGACCCAGTACTTC	CASRRAGGEMETQYF
-	TRBV18	TRBJ2-6	-	TGTGCCAGCTCACCACAGGCAGGCCGCTCTGGGGCCAACGTCCTGACTTTC	CASSPQAGRSGANVLTF
-	TRBV7-7	TRBJ2-7	TRBD2	TGTGCTAGCAGCCTGGCGGGGGGATACGAGCAGTACTTC	CASSLAGGYEQYF